This T cell receptor beta chain originates from a study of blood T cell repertoires in COVID-19. Study in general: Spain, Italy and the United States supplied samples that represented acute and convalescent COVID-19. The analysed material was cDNA or gDNA that came from T cells, B-cell-depleted T cells, or PBMCs.

The germline V gene encodes CDR1 SGHRS and CDR2 YFSETQ. The CDR3 length is 13 residues. The trim removed 6 bases at V and 3 bases at J, leaving 6 bases unmatched. Under the authors' procedure: Estimation of nucleated cell counts relied on the amplification of reference gene primers. Clones were sequenced by immunoSEQ multiplex PCR, and TCRdb holds only the in-frame ones, with some missing. V and J calls and clone size are copied from that table; D and trimming were computed from the DNA. The sample yields around 120,000 clones, around 85% seen once. This chain links TRBV5-1 with TRBJ2-7; TRBD1 matches 7 bases. Sequences were obtained from peripheral blood. The TCR sequence derives from a man in his 70s who had recovered from COVID-19. The CDR3 here is CASKGTANYEQYF. The CDR3 bases are TGCGCCAGCAAGGGGACAGCCAACTACGAGCAGTACTTC.